This TCR beta chain appears in the sequencing data of a study of T cell responses to AZD1222 COVID-19 vaccine (dated by TCRdb to about 2021). In the study overall: AZD1222 recipients given second doses at about 4 weeks or at about 12 weeks were pooled, since spike-specific TCR depth and breadth were not found to differ between the two schedules. A total of 233 trial participants underwent TCR sequencing, of whom about 200 had received two doses of AZD1222 and some 25 had received two doses of the MenACWY control vaccine. Trial participants were enrolled by age into subgroups of 18-55, 56-69 and 70-plus years, and approximately 150, 30 and 60 TCR-sequenced participants, respectively, were included in these subgroups. Study-level results and caveats: Vaccine-associated CD4 TCRs spanned the whole spike protein, with dominant responses in regions 160-218 and 743-854. Participants were mostly white British, with more females than males. The authors suggested clonal diversity may have been underestimated. Conclusions about previously exposed vaccinees are limited, since just five or six AZD1222 recipients were seropositive for SARS-CoV-2 at baseline. Because no samples from the day 14 peak response were available, repertoires could be characterized only after the peak T cell response. A significant rise in spike-specific TCR breadth and depth was observed after two AZD1222 doses relative to day 0 and relative to MenACWY recipients. The 56-69-year group was small, and its depth increase did not reach significance, likely because of low power. Reportedly, almost half of the unique spike-specific TCRs recognized epitopes lying outside the regions that are mutated in the B.1.351 and B.1.1.7 variants.

The CDR3 regions of human TCRbeta chains were analyzed by immunosequencing. The paper's processing steps were these. Repertoire TCRs were matched against a reference library of SARS-CoV-2-specific TCRs generated with the MIRA antigen-specificity platform. Breadth was defined as the fraction of unique TCRs that were SARS-CoV-2-associated, and depth was defined as the fraction of total T cells that were SARS-CoV-2-associated. Using the MIRA data, every spike-specific TCR was mapped to the spike region that the TCR reacted to and assigned to either a CD4 or a CD8 class. Log10-transformed breadth and depth values were compared by one-way ANOVA with Sidak's multiple comparisons tests. What TCRdb holds here is the immuneACCESS table cut down to in-frame rearrangements. Part of the clones is not present; checked against another copy, under half of the missing clones reflect an unresolved V gene, and the others are unexplained. The DNA was the basis for D and trimming; V, J and clone size are from that table. The sample table lists 93,000 or so clones, 90% of them with a count of one. The top ten hold about 5% of the sample.

This clone has just one count. The clone's antigen remains unknown. One base away there is no much larger clone; base qualities are not given. The V and J ends are trimmed by 0 bases and 3 bases, leaving 5 bases between them. The germline V gene specifies KGHSH as CDR1 and LQKENI as CDR2. The cysteine opens and the phenylalanine closes a CDR3 of 13 amino acids. Of all the DNA, just the CDR3 is kept, 39 bases in frame from base 1. Interpreted using the paper, the time point label stands for: baseline before first vaccination. The vaccinee samples were drawn from two UK trials, COV001 and COV002, one of which was a single-blind randomized controlled phase 2/3 trial testing AZD1222 (ChAdOx1 nCoV-19) in healthy adults. For TCRbeta chain sequencing, PBMC samples were collected from trial participants at day 0 and at day 28 after the second dose.

The chain is made from TRBV18 and TRBJ2-5; confidence is insufficient to name the D gene. This sequence was found in an adult in good health. Sequences were derived from peripheral blood, sampled on day 0 of AZD1222 vaccination. The sequence in DNA is TGTGCCAGCTCACCACCGGCGGAAGAGACCCAGTACTTC. The resulting protein is CASSPPAEETQYF.